The 14 T cell receptor beta chains below all came from one sample that was sequenced in a study of cytomegalovirus exposure and HLA in healthy donors. Amplification used 60 Vbeta primers and 13 Jbeta primers. The method was immunoSEQ multiplex PCR; TCRdb's version includes in-frame clones alone and lacks a portion of them. The sample contains 150,000 or so clones, nearly 80% of which appear only once. The material sequenced was PBMCs. The receptor set was obtained from a woman in her thirties or forties in good health and CMV-seronegative.

This clone turned up a few times. The V gene is TRBV2, the J gene TRBJ1-5; the D gene is possibly TRBD1 (5 bases). CDR1 and CDR2 (germline): SNHLY, FYNNEI. The ends were cut back, 4 bases at V and 2 bases at J, with 15 bases in the middle. This CDR3 spans 16 amino acids. CDR3 nucleotide sequence: TGTGCCAGCAGTGTGGGGCGGGGGGTTGGCAATCAGCCCCAGCATTTT. Translated, it gives CASSVGRGVGNQPQHF.

The gene calls are TRBV7-6 and TRBJ1-3; 7 bases match TRBD1. This CDR3 comprises 16 residues. Germline CDR1 and CDR2: SGHVS and FNYEAQ. After removal of 3 bases from V and 4 bases from J, the junction contained 9 bases not matched to a gene. The CDR3 DNA follows: TGTGCCAGCAGCTTCCCTCCCGGGACAGTAGGAAACACCATATATTTT. Translated: CASSFPPGTVGNTIYF.

The V gene is TRBV6-4, the J gene TRBJ2-3; TRBD1 matches at 9 bases. The V and J ends lost 4 bases and 5 bases, in that order; junction bases with no gene match: 4. CDR1 is MRHNA, CDR2 SNTAGT, per germline. CDR3 length: 14 residues. CDR3 sequence reads: CASSVDRGGDTQYF. The CDR3 region has the DNA TGTGCCAGCAGTGTGGACAGGGGAGGAGATACGCAGTATTTT.

The rearrangement links TRBV11-3 to TRBJ1-5; TRBD1 might be the D (5 bases). The CDR3 has 17 residues. Germline loops: CDR1 SGHNT, CDR2 YENEEA. V was trimmed by 1 base and J by 2 bases, leaving 15 bases between them. CDR3 coding DNA: TGTGCCAGCAGCTTAGCGCGGGGGATAGGAGGCAATCAGCCCCAGCATTTT. Protein: CASSLARGIGGNQPQHF. Filled out from reference TRBV11-3 and TRBJ1-5, the complete variable domain reads EAGVVQSPRYKIIEKKQPVAFWCNPISGHNTLYWYLQNLGQGPELLIRYENEEAVDDSQLPKDRFSAERLKGVDSTLKIQPAELGDSAVYLCASSLARGIGGNQPQHFGDGTRLSIL.

V gene TRBV7-3 combines with J gene TRBJ2-1, with 8 bases matching TRBD2. Germline CDR1 and CDR2: SGHTA and FQGTGA. The CDR3 length is 14 residues. With 3 bases clipped from V and 8 bases from J, the junction kept 6 bases outside the gene matches. CDR3 DNA sequence: TGTGCCAGCAGCTTTTTCGGGGGGGGTGATGAGCAGTTCTTC. It encodes CASSFFGGGDEQFF.

The chain has TRBV5-6 and TRBJ2-5; D gene unclear. V gave up 1 base and J gave up 1 base, with 8 bases separating them. Germline CDR1 SGHDT, CDR2 YYEEEE. CDR3 length: 14 residues. The CDR3 is CASSLLQSQETQYF. As DNA, the CDR3 is TGTGCCAGCAGCTTGCTACAGAGCCAAGAGACCCAGTACTTC.

This clone was found a few times. The chain links TRBV4-1 to TRBJ1-2, with 11 positions matching TRBD1. Germline CDR1 MGHRA, CDR2 YSYEKL. This CDR3 is 16 amino acids long. Trimming cost V 5 bases and J 3 bases; bases outside gene matches: 8. CDR3 DNA: TGCGCCAGCAGCACACGGACAGGGGGCAAATACTATGGCTACACCTTC. This encodes CASSTRTGGKYYGYTF.

The rearrangement uses TRBV19 and TRBJ2-5; possible D gene TRBD2, 7 bases. The V end lost 3 bases, the J end lost 2 bases, and 16 bases lay between the germline ends. Per germline, CDR1 LNHDA and CDR2 SQIVND (reference sequence). The CDR3 spans 16 residues. The CDR3 here is CASSMGRGGAQETQYF. The DNA of the CDR3 is TGTGCCAGTAGTATGGGGAGAGGGGGGGCGCAAGAGACCCAGTACTTC.

The V call is TRBV19, the J call TRBJ2-7; 8 bases map to TRBD1. The CDR3 is 14 amino acids. Germline values: CDR1 LNHDA, CDR2 SQIVND (reference sequence). Losses at the gene ends were 6 bases for V and 1 base for J; bases not matched to a gene: 5. The CDR3 here is CASSRDRTSYEQYF. CDR3 DNA sequence: TGTGCCAGTAGCCGGGACAGGACATCCTACGAGCAGTACTTC.

The chain uses TRBV27 and TRBJ1-5; D not resolved. Germline V gene lookup returns CDR1 MNHEY and CDR2 SMNVEV (reference sequence). The CDR3 contains 14 residues. The V gene lost 2 bases and the J gene lost 7 bases, with 12 bases spanning the gap. The CDR3 DNA sequence: TGTGCCAGCAGTTTAAGGCGGGGAGGACAGCCCCAGCATTTT. This sequence encodes CASSLRRGGQPQHF.

J is TRBJ2-1 and V is TRBV14; maybe TRBD2 (5 bases). Trimming removed 1 base from V and 12 bases from J, with 10 bases in between. Germline lookup yields CDR1 SGHDN and CDR2 FVKESK. The CDR3 extends over 12 amino acids. CDR3 DNA sequence: TGTGCCAGCAGCCAAGCCGGGGTTTGGCAGTTCTTC. Its translation: CASSQAGVWQFF.

CDR3 loop: CASRTGSADNEQFF. The CDR3 bases are TGTGCCAGCAGGACAGGGTCCGCCGACAATGAGCAGTTCTTC. The chain recombines TRBV6-5 with TRBJ2-1, with 7 positions matching TRBD1. Germline trimming cut 6 bases from V and 5 bases from J; bases unmatched to any gene: 7. Germline-derived CDR1 and CDR2 are MNHEY and SVGAGI. CDR3 length: 14 amino acids.

The rearrangement joins TRBV2 to TRBJ1-5; D is possibly TRBD1 (5 bases). The CDR3 is 11 residues long. V lost 6 bases to trimming and J lost 11 bases, with 11 bases between them. Germline-derived CDR1 and CDR2 are SNHLY and FYNNEI. The CDR3 here is CASSTSRAQHF. The CDR3 bases are TGTGCCAGCAGCACGAGCAGGGCCCAGCATTTT.

This clone was found a few times. This chain links TRBV4-2 with TRBJ2-1; TRBD2 is a possible D gene (6 bases). This CDR3 has 14 amino acids. Looked up from germline, CDR1 is LGHNA and CDR2 is YNFKEQ. Deletions cut 0 bases from V and 12 bases from J, with 15 bases between. The CDR3 bases are TGTGCCAGCAGCCAAGATCCGGGGTACGGGGGGCAGTTCTTC. Translated: CASSQDPGYGGQFF.